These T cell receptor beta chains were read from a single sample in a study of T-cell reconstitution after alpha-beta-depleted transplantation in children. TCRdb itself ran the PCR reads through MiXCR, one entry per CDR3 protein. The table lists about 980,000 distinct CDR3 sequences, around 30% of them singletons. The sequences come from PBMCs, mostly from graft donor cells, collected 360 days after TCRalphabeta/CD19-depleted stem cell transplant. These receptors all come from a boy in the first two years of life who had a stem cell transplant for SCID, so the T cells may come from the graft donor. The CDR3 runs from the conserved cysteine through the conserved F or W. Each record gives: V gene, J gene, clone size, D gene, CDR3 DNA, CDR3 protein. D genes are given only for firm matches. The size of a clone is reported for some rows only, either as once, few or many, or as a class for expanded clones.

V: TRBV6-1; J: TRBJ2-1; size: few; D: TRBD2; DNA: TGTGCCAGCAACCGGGCCCGGGGGGTATACAATGAGCAGTTCTTC; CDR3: CASNRARGVYNEQFF
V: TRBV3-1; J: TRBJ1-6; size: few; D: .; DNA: TGTGCCAGCAGCCAAGACGGGCAAAGTTATAATTCACCCCTCCACTTT; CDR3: CASSQDGQSYNSPLHF
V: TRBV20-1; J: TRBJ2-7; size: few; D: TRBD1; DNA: TGCAGTCCAACCGGGACAGGCTACGAGCAGTACTTC; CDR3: CSPTGTGYEQYF
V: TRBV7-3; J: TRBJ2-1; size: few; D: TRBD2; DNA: TGTGCCAGCAGCTTAGGTGCAGCGGGGTACAATGAGCAGTTCTTC; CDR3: CASSLGAAGYNEQFF
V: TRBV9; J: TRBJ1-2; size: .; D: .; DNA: TGTGCCAGCAGCGTAGTTGCAGTTACCTCCTATGGCTACACCTTC; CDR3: CASSVVAVTSYGYTF
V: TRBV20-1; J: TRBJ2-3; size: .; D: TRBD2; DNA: TGCAGTGCTACGACTAGCCCTACCACAGATACGCAGTATTTT; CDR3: CSATTSPTTDTQYF
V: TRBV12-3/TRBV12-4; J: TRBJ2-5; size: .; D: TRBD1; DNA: TGTGCCAGCAGTTTGGGACAGGGATCCGTAAAGACCCAGTACTTC; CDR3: CASSLGQGSVKTQYF
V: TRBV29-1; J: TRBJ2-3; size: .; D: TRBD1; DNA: TGCAGCGTTAGGGACAGGGTAAAGGTGGCAGATACGCAGTATTTT; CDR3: CSVRDRVKVADTQYF
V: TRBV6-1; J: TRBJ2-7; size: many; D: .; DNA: TGTGCCAGCAGGAAATCCTACACAGGGATTTCCTACGAGCAGTACTTC; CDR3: CASRKSYTGISYEQYF
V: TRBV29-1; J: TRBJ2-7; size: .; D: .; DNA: TGCAGCGTTGAAGCCCGAGGGTACGAGCAGTACTTC; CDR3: CSVEARGYEQYF
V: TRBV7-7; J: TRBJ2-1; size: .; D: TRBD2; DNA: TGTGCCAGCAGCCCGATTATAGCGGGGGACTACAATGAGCAGTTCTTC; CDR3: CASSPIIAGDYNEQFF
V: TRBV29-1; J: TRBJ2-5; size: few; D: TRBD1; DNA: TGCAGCGTTGAAAGGACAGGGGGCTTGAGGGCCCAGTACTTC; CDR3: CSVERTGGLRAQYF
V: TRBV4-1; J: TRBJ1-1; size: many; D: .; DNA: TGCGCCAGCAGCCAAGATAGGGCCCTCACTGAAGCTTTCTTT; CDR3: CASSQDRALTEAFF
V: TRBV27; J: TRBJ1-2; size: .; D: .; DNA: TGTGCCAGTAGATTAGGGCCCGACTATGGCTACACCTTC; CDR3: CASRLGPDYGYTF
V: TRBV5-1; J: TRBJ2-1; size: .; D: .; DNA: TGCGCCAGCAGGGACTACGGGAATGAGCAGTTCTTC; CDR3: CASRDYGNEQFF
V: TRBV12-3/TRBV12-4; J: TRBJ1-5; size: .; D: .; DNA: TGTGCCAGCAGCCGGGCCGACAATCAGCCCCAGCATTTT; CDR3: CASSRADNQPQHF
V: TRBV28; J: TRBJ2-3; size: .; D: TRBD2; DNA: TGTGCCAGCAGCCCAGAGCTCCGCGGGGGGGCAACAGATACGCAGTATTTT; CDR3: CASSPELRGGATDTQYF
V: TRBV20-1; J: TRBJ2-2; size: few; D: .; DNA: TGCAGTGCTAGACTTACAGGGACCGGGGAGCTGTTTTTT; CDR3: CSARLTGTGELFF
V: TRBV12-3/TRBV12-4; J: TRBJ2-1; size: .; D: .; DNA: TGTGCCAGCAGTCCTAGCGACCCAGGGAATGAGCAGTTCTTC; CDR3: CASSPSDPGNEQFF
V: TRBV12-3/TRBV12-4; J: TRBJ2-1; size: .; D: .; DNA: TGTGCCAGCAGTCAACTCAATGAGCAGTTCTTC; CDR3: CASSQLNEQFF
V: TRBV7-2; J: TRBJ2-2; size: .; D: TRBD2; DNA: TGTGCCAGCAGCTTAGAGCGGGGGCCGAACACCGGGGAGCTGTTTTTT; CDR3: CASSLERGPNTGELFF
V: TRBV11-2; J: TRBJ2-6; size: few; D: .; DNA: TGTGCAAGCAGCTTAGGGGGGACCCGCTCTGGGGCCAACGTCCTGACTTTC; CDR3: CASSLGGTRSGANVLTF
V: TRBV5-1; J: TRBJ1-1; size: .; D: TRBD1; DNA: TGCGCCAGCAGCGACAGGGTACGAGCTGAAGCTTTCTTT; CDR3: CASSDRVRAEAFF
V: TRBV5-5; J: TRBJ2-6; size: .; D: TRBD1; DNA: TGTGCCAGCAGCTTGCCCGGGACAGTAGTCTCTGGGGCCAACGTCCTGACTTTC; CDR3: CASSLPGTVVSGANVLTF
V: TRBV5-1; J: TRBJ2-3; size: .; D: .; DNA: TGCGCCAGCAGCTTGTTAGACCCTAGCACAGATACGCAGTATTTT; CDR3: CASSLLDPSTDTQYF
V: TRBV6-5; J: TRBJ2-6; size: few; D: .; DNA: TGTGCCAGCAGTTACTCGCCATTAGGGGCCTCTGGGGCCAACGTCCTGACTTTC; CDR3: CASSYSPLGASGANVLTF
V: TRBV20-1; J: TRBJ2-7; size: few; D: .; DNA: TGCAGTGCTTTTGACAGCCATGTCCCCTACGAGCAGTACTTC; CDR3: CSAFDSHVPYEQYF
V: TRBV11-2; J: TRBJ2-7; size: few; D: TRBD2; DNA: TGTGCCAGCAGCTTAGGGACTAGCGGGATCAAGCAGTACTTC; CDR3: CASSLGTSGIKQYF
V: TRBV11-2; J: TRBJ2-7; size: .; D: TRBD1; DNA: TGTGCCAGCAGCTTAGATCCGGACAGGGAGGACGGCTACGAGCAGTACTTC; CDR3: CASSLDPDREDGYEQYF
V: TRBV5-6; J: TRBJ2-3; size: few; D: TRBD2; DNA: TGTGCCAGCAGCTTGGTGGGGATGGGCCCGCGGGGGGATGATACGCAGTATTTT; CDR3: CASSLVGMGPRGDDTQYF
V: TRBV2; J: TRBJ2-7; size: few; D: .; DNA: TGTGCCAGCAGAACGGGACCCTCCGCCTACGAGCAGTACTTC; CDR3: CASRTGPSAYEQYF
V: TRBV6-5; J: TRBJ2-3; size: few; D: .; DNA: TGTGCCAGCAGTTACTCGTCAGGTTCGGAAACAGATACGCAGTATTTT; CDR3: CASSYSSGSETDTQYF
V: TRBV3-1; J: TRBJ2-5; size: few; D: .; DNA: TGTGCCAGCAGCCAAGATCTAGGCAGTCTCCGGAAAGAGACCCAGTACTTC; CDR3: CASSQDLGSLRKETQYF
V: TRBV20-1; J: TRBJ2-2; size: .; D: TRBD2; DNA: TGCAGTGCGATCCTAGCGGGGGGCCGTGGCGGGGAGCTGTTTTTT; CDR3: CSAILAGGRGGELFF
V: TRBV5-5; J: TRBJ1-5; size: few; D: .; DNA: TGTGCCAGCAGCCATAGGGATAATCAGCCCCAGCATTTT; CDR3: CASSHRDNQPQHF
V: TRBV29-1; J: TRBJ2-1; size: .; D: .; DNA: TGCAGCGTCGGAGGGACTTACAATGAGCAGTTCTTC; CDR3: CSVGGTYNEQFF
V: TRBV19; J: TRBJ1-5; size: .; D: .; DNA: TGTGCCAGTAGTATTGGATGGTATAGCAATCAGCCCCAGCATTTT; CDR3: CASSIGWYSNQPQHF
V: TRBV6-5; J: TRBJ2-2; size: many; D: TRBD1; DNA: TGTGCCAGCAGTTACTCCCGGACAGGGTCTCGGGGCGGGGAGCTGTTTTTT; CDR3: CASSYSRTGSRGGELFF
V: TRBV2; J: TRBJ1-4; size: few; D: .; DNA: TGTGCCAGCAGTGAAGCGGGCAGACCCGAAAAACTGTTTTTT; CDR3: CASSEAGRPEKLFF
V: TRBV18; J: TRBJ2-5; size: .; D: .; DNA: TGTGCCAGCTCACCACCGTTTGGGACCCAAGAGACCCAGTACTTC; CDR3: CASSPPFGTQETQYF
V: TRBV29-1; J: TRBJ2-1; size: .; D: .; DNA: TGCAGCGTTGTCGGGGGGCCTTACAATGAGCAGTTCTTC; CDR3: CSVVGGPYNEQFF
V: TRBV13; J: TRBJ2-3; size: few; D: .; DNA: TGTGCCAGCAGCTTCGAGGGGTCACCAGATACGCAGTATTTT; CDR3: CASSFEGSPDTQYF
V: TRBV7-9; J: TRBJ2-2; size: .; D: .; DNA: TGTGCCAGCAGCTTCTCCCCCCGGCCCAACACCGGGGAGCTGTTTTTT; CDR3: CASSFSPRPNTGELFF